This T cell receptor beta chain was retrieved from a study of T cells in Graves' hyperthyroidism and ophthalmopathy. Study-level points and caveats: Most clonotypes that expanded in the thyroid above 0.001 also showed up in blood. Ophthalmopathy stood apart from stable hyperthyroidism in a 13 V-J model.

Duration under 3 months, a NOSPECS grade of at least 4, and a Clinical Activity Score of at least 3 characterized the ophthalmopathy patients. Amplified TCR beta CDR3 regions derived from RNA transcripts. The HTBI set primed first-round TCR CDR3 RT-PCR. Each CDR3 protein is one row after TCRdb ran MiXCR on the multiplex PCR reads. Here the sample spans about 640,000 distinct CDR3 sequences, around 15% being singletons. This clonotype appeared many times. The target antigen is unknown. CDR1 is KGHDR, CDR2 SFDVKD, per germline. Trimming shortened V by 4 bases and J by 6 bases, and 15 bases separated the two germline ends. The CDR3 sequence is 14 residues long.

This TCR was recovered from a woman aged 45-65 years with Graves' ophthalmopathy. The chain uses TRBV24-1 and TRBJ2-7, with TRBD1 as a possible D gene (7 bases). Sequencing input: blood. CDR3 in DNA: TGTGCCACCAGTGACTCTTACAGGGGAGGCGAGCAGTACTTC. It translates to CATSDSYRGGEQYF.